This entry lists 20 T cell receptor beta chains sequenced from one sample in a study of shared clonotypes between healthy human individuals. Repertoires were generated with immunoSEQ multiplex PCR, while TCRdb's copy carries only in-frame clones and drops some. The sample carries fewer than 1.8 million clones, just under 99% recorded once. The sample consisted of naive CD4+ T cells sorted from blood. The subset: CD45RA+ positively selected. The receptors were gathered from a man aged 30 to 39 in good health.

This sequence joins TRBV5-4 and TRBJ2-5; no firm D call. V shed 4 bases and J shed 4 bases, with 11 bases lying between them. CDR1 and CDR2 (germline): SGHNT, YYREEE (reference sequence). CDR3 size: 13 residues. The chain's CDR3 is CASSAGPRETQYF. The CDR3 DNA reads as TGTGCCAGCAGCGCCGGACCCAGAGAGACCCAGTACTTC. The variable domain in full, completed from reference TRBV5-4 and TRBJ2-5, reads ETGVTQSPTHLIKTRGQQVTLRCSSQSGHNTVSWYQQALGQGPQFIFQYYREEENGRGNFPPRFSGLQFPNYSSELNVNALELDDSALYLCASSAGPRETQYFGPGTRLLVL.

The genes are TRBV5-1 and TRBJ1-2, with D tentatively TRBD1 (6 bases). The CDR3 consists of 13 residues. V gave up 4 bases and J gave up 6 bases, with 13 bases separating them. In germline, CDR1 is SGHRS, CDR2 YFSETQ. CDR3: CASSPSGTNGYTF. The CDR3 DNA follows: TGCGCCAGCAGCCCATCCGGGACAAATGGCTACACCTTC.

About this clone: Different DNA sequences within this sample yield the same CDR3. Here the CDR3 DNA reads TGTGCCAGCAGTGCCTCTGGAAACACCATATATTTT. Translating gives CASSASGNTIYF. The rearrangement uses TRBV2 and TRBJ1-3; D is unresolved. Germline V CDR1 and CDR2: SNHLY, FYNNEI. The CDR3 has 12 residues. Trimming took 4 bases from V and 0 from J, leaving 1 base between them.

The CDR3, as DNA: TGTGCCATCAGGGGGACGGGCGAGCAGTACTTC. Protein sequence: CAIRGTGEQYF. V usage is TRBV10-3 and J usage is TRBJ2-7; TRBD1 or TRBD2 may be the D gene (5 bases each). This CDR3 spans 11 amino acids. The ends were cut back, 6 bases at V and 6 bases at J, with 9 bases in the middle. Per the germline V gene, CDR1 is ENHRY and CDR2 is SYGVKD.

The V and J genes are TRBV28 and TRBJ2-7; D possibly corresponds to TRBD1 (6 bases). This CDR3 is built from 15 residues. CDR1 and CDR2 from the germline V gene are MDHEN and SYDVKM. V lost 5 bases and J 1 base, leaving 15 bases between the germline ends. CDR3: CASSAIHRDSYEQYF. The CDR3 DNA sequence: TGTGCCAGCAGTGCAATCCACAGGGATTCCTACGAGCAGTACTTC.

The chain has TRBV11-2 and TRBJ2-1; D remains ambiguous. Trimming took off 2 bases at V and 0 bases at J, with 11 bases between the two ends. The CDR3 loop spans 16 amino acids. Germline V gives CDR1 SGHAT, CDR2 FQNNGV. CDR3: CASSLPGPDSYNEQFF. The CDR3 bases are TGTGCCAGCAGCTTACCGGGTCCGGACTCCTACAATGAGCAGTTCTTC. Variable domain in full (rest from reference TRBV11-2 and TRBJ2-1): EAGVAQSPRYKIIEKRQSVAFWCNPISGHATLYWYQQILGQGPKLLIQFQNNGVVDDSQLPKDRFSAERLKGVDSTLKIQPAKLEDSAVYLCASSLPGPDSYNEQFFGPGTRLTVL.

As regards this clone: Mismatch with germline at one junction end may stem from a read error. The rearrangement links TRBV12-5 to TRBJ2-5; TRBD1 matches at 8 bases. The CDR3 is made up of 11 amino acids. Germline V lookup: CDR1 LGHNT, CDR2 FRNRAP. CDR3 residues: CASVLGTGSNF. In DNA, the CDR3 is TGTGCTAGTGTCCTTGGGACAGGAAGTAACTTC. The variable domain in full, completed from reference TRBV12-5 and TRBJ2-5, reads DARVTQTPRHKVTEMGQEVTMRCQPILGHNTVFWYRQTMMQGLELLAYFRNRAPLDDSGMPKDRFSAEMPDATLATLKIQPSEPRDSAVYFCASVLGTGSNFGPGTRLLVL.

To note about this clone: Mismatch with germline at one junction end may stem from a read error. The chain links TRBV11-2 to TRBJ2-7; D is perhaps TRBD1 (6 bases). The CDR3 is 14 amino acids. Germline V lookup: CDR1 SGHAT, CDR2 FQNNGV. The CDR3: CASSPEFWAGELDF. The CDR3 nucleotides read TGTGCCAGCAGCCCCGAATTTTGGGCAGGGGAATTGGACTTC.

V is TRBV9 and J is TRBJ2-3; tentative D call: TRBD1 (6 bases). The CDR3 is 15 amino acids. The V and J ends lost 4 bases and 2 bases respectively, with 14 bases between them. Germline loops: CDR1 SGDLS, CDR2 YYNGEE. DNA for the CDR3: TGTGCCAGCAGCCCTGTCGGGACAACCACAGATACGCAGTATTTT. This encodes CASSPVGTTTDTQYF. The entire variable domain, with the rest obtained from reference TRBV9 and TRBJ2-3, is as follows: DSGVTQTPKHLITATGQRVTLRCSPRSGDLSVYWYQQSLDQGLQFLIQYYNGEERAKGNILERFSAQQFPDLHSELNLSSLELGDSALYFCASSPVGTTTDTQYFGPGTRLTVL.

This clone showed up just once. The gene calls are TRBV10-3 and TRBJ2-3; D ambiguous. This CDR3 comprises 14 residues. Germline loops: CDR1 ENHRY, CDR2 SYGVKD. V was pared by 4 bases and J by 2 bases, with 10 bases between. CDR3 nucleotide sequence: TGTGCCATCAGTGGAAGTCATCACACAGATACGCAGTATTTT. It specifies CAISGSHHTDTQYF.

The chain joins TRBV27 to TRBJ1-5; 9 bases align to TRBD1. Germline-derived CDR1 and CDR2 are MNHEY and SMNVEV (reference sequence). V gave up 7 bases and J gave up 8 bases; unmatched junction bases: 6. This CDR3 has 13 residues. The DNA of the CDR3 is TGTGCCAGCACGACAGGGGGAGTCGAGCCCCAGCATTTT. This sequence encodes CASTTGGVEPQHF.

The CDR3 reads CASSLKDGFGEQYF. In nucleotides, the CDR3 is TGTGCCAGCTCATTAAAGGACGGGTTCGGCGAGCAGTACTTC. The chain is built from TRBV18 and TRBJ2-7; D unclear. The CDR3 extends over 14 amino acids. Germline CDR1 reads KGHSH; CDR2 reads LQKENI. V was trimmed by 5 bases and J by 6 bases, leaving 17 bases between them.

The rearrangement joins TRBV6-1 to TRBJ2-1; D unclear. The length of the CDR3 is 13 residues. The germline gives CDR1 MNHNS, CDR2 SASEGT. The V and J ends lost 5 bases and 8 bases respectively, with 13 bases between them. The CDR3 sequence is CASSPRRTHEQFF. CDR3 in DNA: TGTGCCAGCAGTCCCCGGCGGACCCATGAGCAGTTCTTC.

The rearrangement joins TRBV27 to TRBJ2-7; either TRBD1 or TRBD2 may supply D (5 bases each). V was shortened by 5 bases and J by 3 bases, with 14 bases between the two germline ends. The germline V gene encodes CDR1 MNHEY and CDR2 SMNVEV (reference sequence). The CDR3 is 14 residues long. The CDR3 sequence is CASSQPGPYYEQYF. The CDR3 nucleotides are TGTGCCAGCAGTCAGCCGGGACCCTACTACGAGCAGTACTTC.

This chain links TRBV9 with TRBJ2-1; tentative D call: TRBD1 (6 bases). V was trimmed by 2 bases and J by 7 bases, leaving 13 bases between them. Germline CDR1 is SGDLS and CDR2 is YYNGEE. This CDR3 is built from 14 residues. CDR3 residues: CASSVTTGRNEQFF. Here the CDR3 DNA reads TGTGCCAGCAGCGTGACGACAGGCAGGAATGAGCAGTTCTTC.

This sequence joins TRBV28 and TRBJ2-4; D perhaps matches TRBD2 (6 bases). From germline, CDR1 is MDHEN and CDR2 SYDVKM. Trimming took 4 bases from V and 8 from J, leaving 12 bases between them. This CDR3 is 13 amino acids long. CDR3 DNA sequence: TGTGCCAGCAGTTACTGGTCGGGGGACATTCAGTACTTC. This encodes CASSYWSGDIQYF.

This chain connects TRBV29-1 to TRBJ2-1; D possibly corresponds to TRBD2 (6 bases). The CDR3 sequence is 15 residues long. Trimming removed 5 bases at V and 0 bases at J, with 14 bases between. Germline V CDR1 and CDR2: SQVTM, ANQGSEA. The CDR3 spells CSVTKAGSSYNEQFF. For the CDR3, the DNA is TGCAGCGTTACCAAAGCGGGTAGCTCCTACAATGAGCAGTTCTTC.

In DNA form, the CDR3 reads TGTGCCAGCAGCTTACGGCCAGACACCTATAGCAATCAGCCCCAGCATTTT. Its translation: CASSLRPDTYSNQPQHF. V usage is TRBV11-2 and J usage is TRBJ1-5, with D unclear. Trimming took 2 bases from V and 0 from J, leaving 14 bases between them. The CDR3 spans 17 residues. Germline assignment: CDR1 SGHAT and CDR2 FQNNGV. Filled out from reference TRBV11-2 and TRBJ1-5, the complete variable domain reads EAGVAQSPRYKIIEKRQSVAFWCNPISGHATLYWYQQILGQGPKLLIQFQNNGVVDDSQLPKDRFSAERLKGVDSTLKIQPAKLEDSAVYLCASSLRPDTYSNQPQHFGDGTRLSIL.

This clone was picked up one time. V and J are TRBV30 and TRBJ2-5; 7 positions agree with TRBD1. The CDR3 runs 13 residues. Per germline, CDR1 GTSNPN and CDR2 SVGIG (reference sequence). Trimming at V came to 2 bases and at J to 5 bases, leaving 5 bases not matched to a gene. DNA of the CDR3: TGTGCCTGGAGTAGTAGGGGGCGGGAGACCCAGTACTTC. Its protein product is CAWSSRGRETQYF.

The chain employs TRBV13 and TRBJ2-7; 11 nucleotides match TRBD2. Trimming took 2 bases from V and 3 from J; bases not matched to a gene: 3. Looked up from germline, CDR1 is PRHDT and CDR2 is FYEKMQ (reference sequence). This CDR3 has 15 residues. CDR3 region: CASSLRTSGHYEQYF. The CDR3 coding sequence is TGTGCCAGCAGCTTAAGGACTAGCGGGCACTACGAGCAGTACTTC.